Following are 2 T cell receptor beta chains from one sample sequenced in a study of radiotherapy plus CTLA-4 blockade in lung cancer. Clones were read by immunoSEQ multiplex PCR, and TCRdb kept only the in-frame ones, dropping some. The data contain over 15,000 clones, roughly 88% of them singletons. Specimen: peripheral blood, collected from a patient treated with radiotherapy plus ipilimumab. The receptors derive from a human donor with non-small cell lung cancer whose response to radiotherapy plus ipilimumab could not be evaluated.

J is TRBJ1-4 and V is TRBV28; D is undetermined. Germline CDR1 and CDR2: MDHEN and SYDVKM. CDR3 size: 14 residues. V was clipped by 2 bases and J by 6 bases, with 10 bases between them. CDR3 sequence: CASSLNGNHEKLFF. CDR3 nucleotides: TGTGCCAGCAGTTTAAACGGGAACCATGAAAAACTGTTTTTT. Complete variable domain (other parts from reference TRBV28 and TRBJ1-4): DVKVTQSSRYLVKRTGEKVFLECVQDMDHENMFWYRQDPGLGLRLIYFSYDVKMKEKGDIPEGYSVSREKKERFSLILESASTNQTSMYLCASSLNGNHEKLFFGSGTQLSVL.

This clone was picked up a small number of times. The J gene is TRBJ1-6, the V gene TRBV4-3; TRBD1 agrees at 8 bases. There are 19 residues in the CDR3. The trim removed 5 bases at V and 5 bases at J, leaving 17 bases unmatched. The germline gives CDR1 LGHNA, CDR2 YSLEER. The CDR3 reads CASSARTGLHIADNSPLHF. CDR3 DNA sequence: TGCGCCAGCAGCGCCCGGACAGGGCTCCATATAGCTGATAATTCACCCCTCCACTTT.